The clone carrying this TCR beta chain came up many times. Its antigen is still unknown. V lost 3 bases, J lost 8 bases, and 16 bases lay in between. The CDR3 contains 14 residues. Looked up from germline, CDR1 is MDHEN and CDR2 is SYDVKM. TCRdb fed the reads into MiXCR, producing one record per CDR3 protein. The data contain under 350,000 distinct CDR3 sequences, around 9.1% of them singletons. This record belongs to a study of T cell repertoires in cytomegalovirus infection. For the study at large: Based on public TCR beta signatures, there were indications of CMV infection and of a matching HLA type. The study, taken as a whole, reports: Adding up the frequency of public TCR beta families identified people who carried CMV plus the relevant HLA. It was HLA-C-restricted CMV-specific TCR beta clonotypes that dominated the response ex vivo.

The V call is TRBV28, the J call TRBJ1-1; tentative D call: TRBD1 (6 bases). Sequenced material: PBMCs. The sequence was obtained from a human donor in good health (CMV status not recorded). Some clones in this sample may be carry-over from other donors' samples. CDR3 loop: CASSFPGSDREAFF. The CDR3 nucleotides are TGTGCCAGCAGTTTCCCCGGCAGCGACAGGGAAGCTTTCTTT.